This section outlines one TCR beta chain sequence together with its context. These data come from a study of long-term antiretroviral therapy in people with HIV. The V and J ends lost 0 bases and 1 base, in that order; junction bases with no gene match: 12. The CDR3 is 19 residues long. CDR1 is LGHNA and CDR2 is YNFKEQ in the germline V gene. Run at survey level, the immunoSEQ assay was version v3.0. Generated by immunoSEQ multiplex PCR, the TCRdb table keeps only in-frame clones and is missing some. The table shows 48,000 or so clones, with under 90% occurring only once. This receptor was identified in a woman aged 18-29 years with HIV. This chain links TRBV4-2 with TRBJ2-4; 7 bases agree with TRBD2. The sequencing used unsorted PBMCs, collected 0.8 years after starting antiretroviral therapy. CDR3: CASSQELWGGWGAKNIQYF. The DNA of the CDR3 is TGTGCCAGCAGCCAAGAGCTGTGGGGGGGATGGGGGGCCAAAAACATTCAGTACTTC.